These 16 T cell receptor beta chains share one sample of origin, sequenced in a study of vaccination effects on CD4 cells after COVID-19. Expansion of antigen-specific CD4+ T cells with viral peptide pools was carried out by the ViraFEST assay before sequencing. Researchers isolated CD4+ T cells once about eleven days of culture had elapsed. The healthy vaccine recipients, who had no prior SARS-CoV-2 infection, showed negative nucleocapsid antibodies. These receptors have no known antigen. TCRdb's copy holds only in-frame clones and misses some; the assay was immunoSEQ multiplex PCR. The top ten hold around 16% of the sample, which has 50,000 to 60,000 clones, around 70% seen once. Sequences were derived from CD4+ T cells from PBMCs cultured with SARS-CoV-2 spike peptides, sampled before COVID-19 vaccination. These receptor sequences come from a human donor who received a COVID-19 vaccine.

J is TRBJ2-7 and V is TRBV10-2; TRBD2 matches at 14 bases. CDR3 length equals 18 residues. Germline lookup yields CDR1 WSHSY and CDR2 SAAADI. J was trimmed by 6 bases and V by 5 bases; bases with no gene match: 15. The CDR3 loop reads CASSYPTSGRALSTEQYF. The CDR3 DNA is TGCGCCAGCAGTTACCCGACTAGCGGGAGGGCCTTGTCGACCGAGCAGTACTTC.

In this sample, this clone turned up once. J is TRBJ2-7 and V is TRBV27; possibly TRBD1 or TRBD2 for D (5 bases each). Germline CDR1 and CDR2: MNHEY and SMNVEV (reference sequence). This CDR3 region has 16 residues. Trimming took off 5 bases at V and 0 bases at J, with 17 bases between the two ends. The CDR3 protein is CASSPLGRMSSYEQYF. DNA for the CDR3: TGTGCCAGCAGTCCTTTGGGACGGATGAGCTCCTACGAGCAGTACTTC.

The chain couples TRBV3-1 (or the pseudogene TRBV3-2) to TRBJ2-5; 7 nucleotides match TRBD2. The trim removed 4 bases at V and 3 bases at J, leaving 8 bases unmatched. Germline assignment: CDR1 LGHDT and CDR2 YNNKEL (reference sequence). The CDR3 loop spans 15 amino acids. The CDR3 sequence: CASSRGGGSEETQYF. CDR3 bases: TGTGCCAGCAGCCGGGGGGGAGGGTCGGAAGAGACCCAGTACTTC.

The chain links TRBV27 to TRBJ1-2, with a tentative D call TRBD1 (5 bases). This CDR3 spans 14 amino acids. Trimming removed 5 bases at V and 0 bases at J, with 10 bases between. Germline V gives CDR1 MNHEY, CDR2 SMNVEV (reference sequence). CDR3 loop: CASSPRETNYGYTF. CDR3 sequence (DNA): TGTGCCAGCAGTCCCAGGGAGACTAACTATGGCTACACCTTC.

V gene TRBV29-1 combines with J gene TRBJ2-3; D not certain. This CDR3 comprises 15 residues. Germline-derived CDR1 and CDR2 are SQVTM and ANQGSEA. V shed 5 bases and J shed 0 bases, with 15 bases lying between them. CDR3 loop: CSVYRVGSSTDTQYF. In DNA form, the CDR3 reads TGCAGCGTTTATAGGGTCGGGTCTAGCACAGATACGCAGTATTTT.

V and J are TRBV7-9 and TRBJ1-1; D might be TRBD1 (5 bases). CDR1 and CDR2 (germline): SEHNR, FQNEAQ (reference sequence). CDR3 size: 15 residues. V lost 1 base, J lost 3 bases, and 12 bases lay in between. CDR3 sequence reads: CASSLGDGAYTEAFF. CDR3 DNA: TGTGCCAGCAGCTTAGGAGACGGGGCCTACACTGAAGCTTTCTTT. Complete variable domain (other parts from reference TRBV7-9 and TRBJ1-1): DTGVSQNPRHKITKRGQNVTFRCDPISEHNRLYWYRQTLGQGPEFLTYFQNEAQLEKSRLLSDRFSAERPKGSFSTLEIQRTEQGDSAMYLCASSLGDGAYTEAFFGQGTRLTVV.

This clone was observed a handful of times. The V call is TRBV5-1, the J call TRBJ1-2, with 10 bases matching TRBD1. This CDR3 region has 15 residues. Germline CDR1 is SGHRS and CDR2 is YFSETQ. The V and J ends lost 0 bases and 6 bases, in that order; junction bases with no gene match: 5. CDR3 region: CASSLGQGAHDGYTF. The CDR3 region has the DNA TGCGCCAGCAGCTTGGGACAGGGGGCCCACGATGGCTACACCTTC.

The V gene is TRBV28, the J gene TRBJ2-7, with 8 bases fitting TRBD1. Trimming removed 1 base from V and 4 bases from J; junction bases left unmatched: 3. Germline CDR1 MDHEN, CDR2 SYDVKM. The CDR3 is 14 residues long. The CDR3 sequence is CASSLSQGAYEQYF. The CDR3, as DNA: TGTGCCAGCAGTTTATCCCAGGGGGCTTACGAGCAGTACTTC.

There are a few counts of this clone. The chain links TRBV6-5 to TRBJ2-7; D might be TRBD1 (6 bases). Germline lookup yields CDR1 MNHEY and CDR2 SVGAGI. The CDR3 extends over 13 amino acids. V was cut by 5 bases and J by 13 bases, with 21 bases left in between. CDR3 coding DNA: TGTGCCAGCAGTAACCTTGGACAGTTAGGGATCTACTTC. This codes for CASSNLGQLGIYF.

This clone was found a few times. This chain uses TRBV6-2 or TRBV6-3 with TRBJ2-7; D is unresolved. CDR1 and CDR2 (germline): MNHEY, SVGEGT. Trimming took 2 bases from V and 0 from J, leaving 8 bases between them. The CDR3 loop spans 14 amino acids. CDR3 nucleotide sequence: TGTGCCAGCAGTTACAGGGCAGCCTCCTACGAGCAGTACTTC. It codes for CASSYRAASYEQYF.

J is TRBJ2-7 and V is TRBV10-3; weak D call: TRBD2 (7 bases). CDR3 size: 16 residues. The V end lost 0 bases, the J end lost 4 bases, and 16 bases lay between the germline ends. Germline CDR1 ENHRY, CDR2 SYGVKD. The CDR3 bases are TGTGCCATCAGTGAGTCATGGGGGGGCACGAATTACGAGCAGTACTTC. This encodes CAISESWGGTNYEQYF.

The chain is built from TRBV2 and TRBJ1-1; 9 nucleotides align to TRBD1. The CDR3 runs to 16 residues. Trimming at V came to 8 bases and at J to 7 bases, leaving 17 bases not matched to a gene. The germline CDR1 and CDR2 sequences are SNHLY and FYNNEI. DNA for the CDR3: TGTGCCAGCTCTACGGGACAGGGTTTGTTAAGGCGTGAAGCTTTCTTT. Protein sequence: CASSTGQGLLRREAFF.

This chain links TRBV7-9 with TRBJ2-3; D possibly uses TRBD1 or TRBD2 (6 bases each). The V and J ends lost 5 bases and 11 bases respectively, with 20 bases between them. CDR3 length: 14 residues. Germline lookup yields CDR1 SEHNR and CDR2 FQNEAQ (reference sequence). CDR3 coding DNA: TGTGCCAGCAGCCCGAGGGGGGACCTAATGGGGCAGTATTTT. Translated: CASSPRGDLMGQYF.

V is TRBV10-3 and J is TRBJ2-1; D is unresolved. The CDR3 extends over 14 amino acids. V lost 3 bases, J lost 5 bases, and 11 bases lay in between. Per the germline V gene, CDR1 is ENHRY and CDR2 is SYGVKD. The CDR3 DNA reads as TGTGCCATCAGTGAAAACGGACCACACAATGAGCAGTTCTTC. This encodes CAISENGPHNEQFF.

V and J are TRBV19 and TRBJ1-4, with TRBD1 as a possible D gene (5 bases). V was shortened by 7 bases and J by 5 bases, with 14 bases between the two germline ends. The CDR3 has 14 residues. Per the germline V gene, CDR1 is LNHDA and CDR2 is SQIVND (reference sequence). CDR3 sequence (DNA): TGTGCCAGTAAGGACACAGGCGGGAATGAAAAACTGTTTTTT. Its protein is CASKDTGGNEKLFF. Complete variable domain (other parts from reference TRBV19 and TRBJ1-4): DGGITQSPKYLFRKEGQNVTLSCEQNLNHDAMYWYRQDPGQGLRLIYYSQIVNDFQKGDIAEGYSVSREKKESFPLTVTSAQKNPTAFYLCASKDTGGNEKLFFGSGTQLSVL.

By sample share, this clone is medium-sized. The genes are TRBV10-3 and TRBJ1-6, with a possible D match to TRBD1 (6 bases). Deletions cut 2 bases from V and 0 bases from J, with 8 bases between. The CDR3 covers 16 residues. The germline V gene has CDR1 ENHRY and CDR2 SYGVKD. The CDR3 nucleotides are TGTGCCATCAGTGAGAGGGGGAGCTCCTATAATTCACCCCTCCACTTT. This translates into CAISERGSSYNSPLHF.